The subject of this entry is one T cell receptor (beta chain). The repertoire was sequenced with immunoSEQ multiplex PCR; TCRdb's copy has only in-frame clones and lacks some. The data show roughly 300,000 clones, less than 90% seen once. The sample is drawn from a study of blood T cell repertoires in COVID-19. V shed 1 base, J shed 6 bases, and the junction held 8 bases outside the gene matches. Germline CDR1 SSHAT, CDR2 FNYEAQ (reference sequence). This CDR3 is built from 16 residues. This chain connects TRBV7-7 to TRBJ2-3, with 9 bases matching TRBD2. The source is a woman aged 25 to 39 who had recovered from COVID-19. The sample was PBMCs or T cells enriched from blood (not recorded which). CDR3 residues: CASSLELGGGADTQYF. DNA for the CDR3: TGTGCCAGCAGCTTAGAGTTAGGCGGGGGGGCTGATACGCAGTATTTT.